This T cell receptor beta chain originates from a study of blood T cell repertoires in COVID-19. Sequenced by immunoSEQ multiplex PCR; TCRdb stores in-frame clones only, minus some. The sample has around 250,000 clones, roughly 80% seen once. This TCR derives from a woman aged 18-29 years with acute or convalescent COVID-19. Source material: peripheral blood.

CDR3 nucleotide sequence: TGTGCCAGCACTCAGGGGGCGATGAACGAGCAGTACTTC. It encodes CASTQGAMNEQYF. This chain uses TRBV11-2 with TRBJ2-7; TRBD1 matches at 8 bases. V shed 7 bases and J 5 bases; nucleotides not matched to a gene: 7. In germline, CDR1 is SGHAT, CDR2 FQNNGV. The CDR3 totals 13 residues.